This TCR beta chain was obtained from a study of shared clonotypes between healthy human individuals. Overall study findings and caveats: Clonotypes shared by all four donors outscored non-shared clonotypes in generation probability.

Germline CDR1 and CDR2: SGHNT and YYREEE (reference sequence). Trimming removed 0 bases from V and 15 bases from J, with 13 bases in between. The CDR3 loop spans 12 amino acids. Of note for this clone: Its target is unknown.

Libraries were prepared by immunoSEQ multiplex PCR; TCRdb keeps only in-frame clonotypes and omits some of them. The sample has 1.5 million to 2.5 million clones, roughly 94% seen once. Naive CD8 cells comprised CD45RO-negative, CCR7-positively selected cells, excluding terminally differentiated effector memory CD45RA+ cells. Sequencing input: naive CD8+ T cells sorted from blood. The receptor comes from a man aged 18 to 29 in good health. The chain has TRBV5-4 and TRBJ2-1, with a possible D match to TRBD2 (7 bases). The CDR3 here is CASSLGGGAWFF. The CDR3 nucleotides read TGTGCCAGCAGCTTGGGCGGGGGCGCTTGGTTCTTC. The whole variable domain, filled in from reference TRBV5-4 and TRBJ2-1, reads ETGVTQSPTHLIKTRGQQVTLRCSSQSGHNTVSWYQQALGQGPQFIFQYYREEENGRGNFPPRFSGLQFPNYSSELNVNALELDDSALYLCASSLGGGAWFFGPGTRLTVL.